This T cell receptor beta chain was identified during a study of Ad26.COV2.S vaccination and SARS-CoV-2 variants. About the research overall: Donor was assigned to the Ad26.COV2.S arm of trial COV1001.

Profiling relied on immunoSEQ multiplex PCR, and the TCRdb table lists in-frame clones only, not all of them. The table records 400,000 to 500,000 clones, roughly 90% of them present only once. Treatment here: about 20 received Ad26.COV2.S at low or high dose, single or two shots; a few received placebo; per-sample allocation not given. Each sample was drawn 63 days after the first injection (of vaccine or placebo). CDR1 and CDR2 from the germline V gene are MRHNA and SNTAGT. Trimming at V came to 3 bases and at J to 3 bases, leaving 3 bases not matched to a gene. The CDR3 extends over 15 amino acids.

The chain couples TRBV6-4 to TRBJ2-3; 10 positions agree with TRBD1. This receptor was taken from a person between 18 and 65 years old who received the Ad26.COV2.S COVID-19 vaccine or a placebo. This specimen was peripheral blood, taken in a trial of Ad26.COV2.S vaccine versus placebo. The CDR3 region has the DNA TGTGCCAGCAGTGAAGGGACAGGGGAGACAGATACGCAGTATTTT. It is translated as CASSEGTGETDTQYF.